This T cell receptor (beta chain) is drawn from a study of cytomegalovirus exposure and HLA in healthy donors. Study-wide results and limits: Within an earlier analysis, most TCR beta V segments proved productive either about 87% or about 30% of the time. Researchers left out some V segments, among them TRBV6-2 and TRBV6-3, as indistinguishable. There were reportedly fewer N-insertions in an Asian-associated ancestry cluster than the approximately 600-donor mean, in a later analysis.

In the PCR, 60 Vbeta and 13 Jbeta primers were used. Some clones are missing from TCRdb's copy, which holds only in-frame ones; the method was immunoSEQ multiplex PCR. The table lists 100,000 to 150,000 clones, 65% to 75% of them singletons, with 4% to 5% in the top ten. This clone has only one observation. The antigen is undetermined. The junction had 12 bases not matched to a gene; V was cut back by 3 bases and J by 7 bases. Germline V gives CDR1 SGHNT, CDR2 YYREEE (reference sequence). The CDR3 consists of 17 residues. The sample comprised PBMCs. This chain connects TRBV5-4 to TRBJ2-3; 12 bases fit TRBD2. The sequence was collected from a woman in her fifties or sixties in good health and CMV-seropositive. CDR3 DNA sequence: TGTGCCAGCAGCTCCTGGACCCTAGCGGGGGGGCAATATACGCAGTATTTT. Its translation: CASSSWTLAGGQYTQYF.